This passage covers 26 T cell receptor beta chains from one sample sequenced in a study of OX40 agonist ivuxolimab in advanced cancers. Some clones are missing from TCRdb's copy, which holds only in-frame ones; the method was immunoSEQ multiplex PCR. The table has about 54,000 clones, approximately 88% seen once; the top ten hold around 3.2%. The sequenced sample was CD4+ or CD8+ T cells sorted from blood, obtained in a trial of the OX40 agonist ivuxolimab. These receptors were obtained from an adult with an advanced solid tumor such as melanoma, head and neck, liver or kidney cancer.

This chain links TRBV6-6 with TRBJ1-2, with TRBD1 matching over 9 bases. Germline-derived CDR1 and CDR2 are MNHNY and SVGAGI (reference sequence). Trimming removed 2 bases from V and 7 bases from J; junction bases left unmatched: 8. This CDR3 contains 15 residues. In DNA, the CDR3 is TGTGCCAGCAGTTACCTCGGACAGGGGAGAGGTGGCTACACCTTC. Encoded protein: CASSYLGQGRGGYTF.

The chain combines TRBV5-6 with TRBJ1-5; D is undetermined. CDR3 size: 14 residues. V was trimmed by 2 bases and J by 1 base, leaving 7 bases between them. The V gene's germline CDR1 is SGHDT and CDR2 YYEEEE. The CDR3 DNA reads as TGTGCCAGCAGCTTTGGCGCCAGCAATCAGCCCCAGCATTTT. Its protein is CASSFGASNQPQHF.

This clone showed up just a few times. The rearrangement links TRBV7-2 to TRBJ2-5, with 7 bases identical to TRBD1. V lost 3 bases, J lost 2 bases, and 6 bases stayed unmatched. CDR3 length equals 15 residues. The germline CDR1 and CDR2 sequences are SGHTA and FQGNSA. The CDR3 loop is CASSFQVGQQETQYF. The CDR3 DNA is TGTGCCAGCAGCTTTCAGGTGGGACAGCAAGAGACCCAGTACTTC.

The V gene is TRBV5-1, the J gene TRBJ1-4, with D possibly TRBD1 on 6 matching bases. The germline gives CDR1 SGHRS, CDR2 YFSETQ. There are 14 residues in the CDR3. V dropped 4 bases and J dropped 3 bases, with 10 bases sitting between them. CDR3 sequence reads: CASSPGHSNEKLFF. In nucleotides, the CDR3 is TGCGCCAGCAGCCCGGGACACTCTAATGAAAAACTGTTTTTT.

This chain connects TRBV30 to TRBJ1-3; 10 bases fit TRBD1. This CDR3 has 14 residues. The V and J ends lost 0 bases and 8 bases, in that order; junction bases with no gene match: 4. CDR1 is GTSNPN and CDR2 is SVGIG in the germline V gene (reference sequence). The CDR3 here is CAWSVRDRGDTIYF. CDR3 in DNA: TGTGCCTGGAGTGTACGGGACAGGGGTGACACCATATATTTT.

The chain joins TRBV18 to TRBJ1-2, with D unresolved. Germline CDR1 is KGHSH and CDR2 is LQKENI. The germline V and J ends were trimmed by 6 bases and 0 bases, with 11 bases remaining between them. This CDR3 has 14 amino acids. The CDR3 bases are TGTGCCAGCTCTCCCGACCAAGCTAACTATGGCTACACCTTC. It encodes CASSPDQANYGYTF.

The chain uses TRBV19 and TRBJ1-6, with a tentative D call TRBD1 (6 bases). CDR1 and CDR2 from the germline V gene are LNHDA and SQIVND (reference sequence). V was clipped by 9 bases and J by 6 bases, with 15 bases between them. The CDR3 runs 14 residues. The CDR3, as DNA: TGTGCCAGCGGTCCCACAGGGTCTAATTCACCCCTCCACTTT. This codes for CASGPTGSNSPLHF.

The rearrangement links TRBV14 to TRBJ2-5; no clear D. Trimming took off 0 bases at V and 7 bases at J, with 6 bases between the two ends. This CDR3 comprises 12 residues. Germline lookup yields CDR1 SGHDN and CDR2 FVKESK. CDR3 sequence (DNA): TGTGCCAGCAGCCAAGATTGGGGGACCCAGTACTTC. Translation: CASSQDWGTQYF. The whole variable domain, filled in from reference TRBV14 and TRBJ2-5, reads EAGVTQFPSHSVIEKGQTVTLRCDPISGHDNLYWYRRVMGKEIKFLLHFVKESKQDESGMPNNRFLAERTGGTYSTLKVQPAELEDSGVYFCASSQDWGTQYFGPGTRLLVL.

This chain joins TRBV10-3 and TRBJ2-1; TRBD1 aligns across 9 bases. CDR1 is ENHRY and CDR2 is SYGVKD in the germline V gene. Trimming removed 5 bases from V and 3 bases from J; junction bases left unmatched: 5. The CDR3 is 15 amino acids. In DNA, the CDR3 is TGTGCCATCAGTTCGGACAGGGGTGTCTACAATGAGCAGTTCTTC. Protein: CAISSDRGVYNEQFF.

This chain connects TRBV10-1 to TRBJ2-2, with D possibly being TRBD1 (6 bases). The CDR3 is 15 amino acids. With 5 bases removed from V and 5 bases from J, the gap between germline ends came to 15 bases. Germline assignment: CDR1 WNHNN and CDR2 SYGVQD (reference sequence). The CDR3 region is CASSPGRQGTGELFF. The CDR3 nucleotides are TGCGCCAGCAGTCCGGGACGCCAGGGGACCGGGGAGCTGTTTTTT.

J is TRBJ2-5 and V is TRBV5-1; D is unresolved. Trimming removed 7 bases at V and 3 bases at J, with 10 bases between. This CDR3 is 12 amino acids long. The germline V gene encodes CDR1 SGHRS and CDR2 YFSETQ. The CDR3 DNA reads as TGCGCCAGCTTTAGGCAGGAAGAGACCCAGTACTTC. Translation gives CASFRQEETQYF.

This rearrangement joins TRBV6-1 to TRBJ2-3; 13 nucleotides line up with TRBD2. The germline V gene encodes CDR1 MNHNS and CDR2 SASEGT. The V and J ends lost 6 bases and 6 bases, in that order; junction bases with no gene match: 3. CDR3 length: 14 amino acids. CDR3 residues: CASSLLAGGDTQYF. As DNA, the CDR3 is TGTGCCAGCAGCCTACTAGCGGGAGGGGATACGCAGTATTTT.

CDR3 region: CASRTGQTAGSRGYTF. CDR3 nucleotide sequence: TGTGCCAGTAGGACGGGGCAGACGGCCGGATCACGGGGCTACACCTTC. This chain links TRBV19 with TRBJ1-2; D is possibly TRBD1 (5 bases). The CDR3 is 16 residues long. The ends were cut back, 6 bases at V and 8 bases at J, with 25 bases in the middle. The germline V gene encodes CDR1 LNHDA and CDR2 SQIVND (reference sequence).

The chain employs TRBV19 and TRBJ2-1, with a weak D call TRBD2 (5 bases). Between the trimmed V and J ends, which lost 5 bases and 8 bases, there was a span of 7 bases. Germline loops: CDR1 LNHDA, CDR2 SQIVND (reference sequence). This CDR3 spans 11 amino acids. CDR3 in amino acids: CASSARDEQFF. The CDR3 DNA is TGTGCCAGTAGTGCGAGGGATGAGCAGTTCTTC.

This clone is judged medium-sized (0.01 to 0.1%). The chain carries TRBV19 and TRBJ2-3; D is possibly TRBD1 (5 bases). Germline V lookup: CDR1 LNHDA, CDR2 SQIVND (reference sequence). The CDR3 consists of 13 residues. With 7 bases removed from V and 2 bases from J, the gap between germline ends came to 10 bases. CDR3 nucleotide sequence: TGTGCCAGTACCACAGGAGACACAGATACGCAGTATTTT. This translates into CASTTGDTDTQYF.

The V gene is TRBV7-2, the J gene TRBJ2-2; no clear D gene. V shed 2 bases and J shed 5 bases, with 18 bases lying between them. CDR1 is SGHTA and CDR2 is FQGNSA in the germline V gene. The CDR3 loop spans 17 amino acids. CDR3 protein: CASSLRAAVVGTGELFF. The CDR3 DNA reads TGTGCCAGCAGCTTAAGAGCAGCAGTAGTAGGGACCGGGGAGCTGTTTTTT.

V gene TRBV6-5 combines with J gene TRBJ2-3; TRBD2 agrees at 9 bases. CDR3 size: 15 residues. Germline V lookup: CDR1 MNHEY, CDR2 SVGAGI. With V trimmed by 6 bases and J by 6 bases, 10 bases remained unmatched. The CDR3 sequence is CASSPWASGKDTQYF. For the CDR3, the DNA is TGTGCCAGCAGCCCCTGGGCTAGCGGGAAGGATACGCAGTATTTT.

The gene calls are TRBV5-1 and TRBJ1-2, with D possibly matching TRBD1 (6 bases). The CDR3 has 14 residues. V dropped 7 bases and J dropped 8 bases, with 21 bases sitting between them. CDR1 SGHRS and CDR2 YFSETQ come from the germline V gene. The CDR3 sequence is CASHPGTQVEGYTF. The CDR3 bases are TGCGCCAGCCACCCAGGGACACAGGTTGAGGGCTACACCTTC.

This clone has only one observation. The chain uses TRBV10-3 and TRBJ1-1; 10 bases align to TRBD1. Germline loops: CDR1 ENHRY, CDR2 SYGVKD. Germline trimming cut 6 bases from V and 0 bases from J; bases unmatched to any gene: 7. This CDR3 is 16 amino acids long. The CDR3 reads CAIRGTGEGLNTEAFF. CDR3 nucleotides: TGTGCCATCAGGGGGACAGGGGAGGGTCTGAACACTGAAGCTTTCTTT.

The chain links TRBV19 to TRBJ1-1; D is ambiguous. Trimming stripped 6 bases from V and 0 bases from J, with 11 bases between. The CDR3 totals 14 residues. Germline V gene sequence: CDR1 LNHDA, CDR2 SQIVND (reference sequence). The CDR3, as DNA: TGTGCCAGTAGCAAAAGGACGGTGAACACTGAAGCTTTCTTT. This translates into CASSKRTVNTEAFF.

J is TRBJ2-5 and V is TRBV30, with D perhaps TRBD1 (5 bases). Between the trimmed V and J ends, which lost 5 bases and 4 bases, there was a span of 14 bases. The length of the CDR3 is 13 residues. CDR1 is GTSNPN and CDR2 is SVGIG in the germline V gene (reference sequence). CDR3 protein: CAWSQQRGETQYF. In DNA, the CDR3 is TGTGCCTGGTCTCAGCAAAGGGGAGAGACCCAGTACTTC.

The rearrangement links TRBV5-6 to TRBJ2-5; 8 positions match TRBD1. The CDR3 runs to 17 residues. Germline V gene sequence: CDR1 SGHDT, CDR2 YYEEEE. V gave up 0 bases and J gave up 5 bases; unmatched junction bases: 12. CDR3 residues: CASSLVAGGVWGETQYF. The CDR3 DNA follows: TGTGCCAGCAGCTTGGTGGCAGGGGGCGTATGGGGGGAGACCCAGTACTTC.

The genes are TRBV7-6 and TRBJ2-7, with a weak D call TRBD1 (7 bases). The CDR3 consists of 18 residues. Trimming shortened V by 1 base and J by 1 base, and 20 bases separated the two germline ends. CDR1 and CDR2 from the germline V gene are SGHVS and FNYEAQ. DNA of the CDR3: TGTGCCAGCAGCTTAGGGGGGGCCGGGACAGCCTTATCCTACGAGCAGTACTTC. This codes for CASSLGGAGTALSYEQYF.

This clone was found a few times. The rearrangement uses TRBV6-5 and TRBJ1-1, with D possibly TRBD1 on 6 matching bases. The CDR3 covers 14 residues. Germline V gives CDR1 MNHEY, CDR2 SVGAGI. V was shortened by 6 bases and J by 0 bases, with 11 bases between the two germline ends. The DNA for the CDR3 is TGTGCCAGCAGAGCCGGGACAATGAACACTGAAGCTTTCTTT. Its protein product is CASRAGTMNTEAFF.

The chain uses TRBV11-2 and TRBJ1-1; D is undetermined. This CDR3 is built from 12 residues. V was cut by 4 bases and J by 11 bases, with 14 bases left in between. Germline loops: CDR1 SGHAT, CDR2 FQNNGV. CDR3 sequence (DNA): TGTGCCAGCAGCTCCCCGTGGAGCCAGGCTTTCTTT. This gives the protein CASSSPWSQAFF.

This chain uses TRBV28 with TRBJ1-3; no firm D call. The V end was cut by 11 bases, the J end by 0 bases, with 8 bases between. This CDR3 has 12 amino acids. CDR1 is MDHEN, CDR2 SYDVKM, per germline. This chain's CDR3 is CAAANSGNTIYF. The CDR3 nucleotides are TGTGCCGCGGCTAACTCTGGAAACACCATATATTTT.